The 8 T cell receptor beta chains below come from one sample, sequenced in a study of T-cell reconstitution after alpha-beta-depleted transplantation in children. The library targeted TCRbeta and was prepared with unique molecular identifiers. A single record per CDR3 protein comes from TCRdb applying MiXCR to the PCR reads. The sample contains fewer than 250,000 distinct CDR3 sequences, over 15% of which appear only once. The input for sequencing was PBMCs, mostly from graft donor cells, taken 360 days after TCRalphabeta/CD19-depleted stem cell transplant. All receptors come from a male patient aged 2-15 years who had a stem cell transplant for acute lymphoblastic leukemia, so the T cells may come from the graft donor.

The chain carries TRBV9 and TRBJ2-1; D may be TRBD1 or TRBD2 (5 bases each). Germline V lookup: CDR1 SGDLS, CDR2 YYNGEE. This CDR3 is 14 amino acids long. Trimming cost V 4 bases and J 4 bases, with 12 bases left between them. For the CDR3, the DNA is TGTGCCAGCAGCTCGGGACGCCAATACAATGAGCAGTTCTTC. Its translation is CASSSGRQYNEQFF.

This clonotype showed up just once. J is TRBJ1-1 and V is TRBV12-3 or TRBV12-4; no reliable D call. Trimming took off 3 bases at V and 3 bases at J, with 11 bases between the two ends. The CDR3 is 14 residues long. Here the CDR3 reads CASSFARGDTEAFF. The CDR3 DNA is TGTGCCAGCAGTTTCGCCCGGGGAGACACTGAAGCTTTCTTT.

This rearrangement joins TRBV10-3 to TRBJ2-5; D is possibly TRBD1 (6 bases). The germline V gene has CDR1 ENHRY and CDR2 SYGVKD. V gave up 4 bases and J gave up 3 bases, with 18 bases separating them. The CDR3 is 16 residues long. The CDR3 spells CAISVSGQGGKETQYF. The CDR3 DNA sequence: TGTGCCATCAGTGTTTCGGGACAAGGGGGAAAAGAGACCCAGTACTTC.

Here the CDR3 reads CASSLLYPGQSYEQYF. CDR3 sequence (DNA): TGTGCCAGCAGCTTATTGTACCCGGGACAGAGCTACGAGCAGTACTTC. V and J are TRBV7-2 and TRBJ2-7; TRBD1 matches 7 bases. Looked up from germline, CDR1 is SGHTA and CDR2 is FQGNSA. With 2 bases clipped from V and 3 bases from J, the junction kept 10 bases outside the gene matches. CDR3 length: 16 residues.

The V call is TRBV7-7, the J call TRBJ2-1, with D perhaps assigned TRBD1 or TRBD2 (6 bases each). Trimming removed 5 bases from V and 9 bases from J, with 11 bases in between. CDR3 length: 12 amino acids. CDR1 and CDR2 from the germline V gene are SSHAT and FNYEAQ (reference sequence). CDR3 in amino acids: CASSPKGGEQFF. DNA for the CDR3: TGTGCCAGCAGCCCCAAGGGGGGTGAGCAGTTCTTC.

Only a few counts were recorded for this clonotype. The V and J genes are TRBV29-1 and TRBJ2-2, with TRBD2 identical over 7 bases. Looked up from germline, CDR1 is SQVTM and CDR2 is ANQGSEA. V shed 8 bases and J 1 base; nucleotides not matched to a gene: 4. The CDR3 runs 13 residues. The CDR3 DNA follows: TGCAGCTCACCGGGGGGGAACACCGGGGAGCTGTTTTTT. It translates to CSSPGGNTGELFF.

This clonotype was found a few times. The chain couples TRBV29-1 to TRBJ2-5, with 7 bases lining up with TRBD1. CDR1 SQVTM and CDR2 ANQGSEA come from the germline V gene. V lost 3 bases and J lost 4; bases outside the gene matches: 2. The CDR3 spans 12 residues. The CDR3 DNA reads TGCAGCGTTGACCAGGGGGTAGAGACCCAGTACTTC. It specifies CSVDQGVETQYF.

The table lists this clonotype with a few counts. The chain carries TRBV27 and TRBJ1-2, with 8 bases lining up with TRBD1. In germline, CDR1 is MNHEY, CDR2 SMNVEV (reference sequence). Losses at the gene ends were 4 bases for V and 5 bases for J; bases not matched to a gene: 12. This CDR3 region has 16 residues. The CDR3 protein is CASSSLRGQGSYGYTF. CDR3 DNA sequence: TGTGCCAGCAGTTCCCTCCGAGGACAGGGATCTTATGGCTACACCTTC.